These 29 T cell receptor beta chains originate from one sample sequenced in a study of CD8+ T cells in alopecia areata. Following extraction, RNA underwent reverse transcription to cDNA, which served as the sequencing template. Here immunoSEQ multiplex PCR was the method, and the copy in TCRdb shows in-frame clones only, minus some. The table lists about 190,000 clones, 45% to 75% of them singletons. Treatment of the sample: oral pan-JAK inhibitor, 5-10 mg twice daily. The starting material was CD4+ T cells sorted from blood, obtained at week 4, from a patient treated with tofacitinib. Source of these receptors: a human donor with alopecia areata.

This clone was found a few times. The CDR3 is CSVSHSTDNADTQYF. For the CDR3, the DNA is TGCAGCGTTTCACACTCTACGGATAACGCAGATACGCAGTATTTT. The J gene is TRBJ2-3, the V gene TRBV29-1; D not resolved. Germline V gene lookup returns CDR1 SQVTM and CDR2 ANQGSEA. The ends were cut back, 5 bases at V and 4 bases at J, with 19 bases in the middle. The CDR3 loop spans 15 amino acids.

Remarks on this clone: Other DNA variants within this sample encode the same CDR3. This sequence joins TRBV15 and TRBJ1-2; D is ambiguous. Germline assignment: CDR1 LNHNV and CDR2 YYDKDF (reference sequence). Trimming removed 0 bases at V and 6 bases at J, with 11 bases between. The CDR3 runs to 14 residues. The CDR3: CATSRDPRTDGYTF. In nucleotides, the CDR3 is TGTGCCACCAGCAGAGATCCCCGGACGGATGGCTACACCTTC.

J is TRBJ2-7 and V is TRBV30; the D gene is possibly TRBD2 (6 bases). Germline V gene lookup returns CDR1 GTSNPN and CDR2 SVGIG (reference sequence). Trimming pared 0 bases from V and 6 bases from J, leaving 15 bases between. The CDR3 extends over 14 amino acids. The CDR3, as DNA: TGTGCCTGGAGTGTTGGTGGGGGAGGTGGCGAGCAGTACTTC. Translation: CAWSVGGGGGEQYF.

The genes are TRBV29-1 and TRBJ1-3; no clear D. The CDR3 has 11 amino acids. Germline CDR1 and CDR2: SQVTM and ANQGSEA. V shed 4 bases and J shed 4 bases, with 5 bases lying between them. DNA for the CDR3: TGCAGCGTTGCTTTAGGAAACACCATATATTTT. It encodes CSVALGNTIYF.

This chain joins TRBV29-1 and TRBJ1-2; 10 nucleotides agree with TRBD1. The CDR3 is made up of 13 amino acids. The junction had 2 bases not matched to a gene; V was cut back by 5 bases and J by 2 bases. The V gene's germline CDR1 is SQVTM and CDR2 ANQGSEA. CDR3 coding DNA: TGCAGCGTTACGGACAGGGGGAACTATGGCTACACCTTC. This encodes CSVTDRGNYGYTF.

The chain employs TRBV7-8 and TRBJ2-5, with D unclear. The V end was cut by 3 bases, the J end by 1 base, with 9 bases between. Germline assignment: CDR1 SGHVS and CDR2 FQNEAQ. The CDR3 runs 14 residues. This CDR3 is CASSFMTVQETQYF. For the CDR3, the DNA is TGTGCCAGCAGCTTCATGACCGTCCAAGAGACCCAGTACTTC.

Only a few counts were recorded for this clone. The chain links TRBV11-1 to TRBJ2-1, with D hard to call. The V gene's germline CDR1 is SGHAT and CDR2 FQDESV (reference sequence). This CDR3 is built from 13 residues. V lost 5 bases to trimming and J lost 13 bases, with 18 bases between them. The CDR3 protein is CASSTPSASSQFF. The CDR3 bases are TGTGCCAGCAGCACGCCTTCGGCCAGCTCTCAGTTCTTC.

This chain joins TRBV25-1 and TRBJ1-4, with D perhaps TRBD1 (5 bases). In germline, CDR1 is MGHDK, CDR2 SYGVNS. CDR3 size: 13 residues. The V gene lost 3 bases and the J gene lost 11 bases, with 13 bases spanning the gap. The DNA for the CDR3 is TGTGCCAGCAGTGAGTTCCGACAGCTGAAACTGTTTTTT. Its protein product is CASSEFRQLKLFF.

This clone has more than one count but fewer than ten. The chain joins TRBV9 to TRBJ2-7; D might be TRBD2 (6 bases). This CDR3 has 16 residues. With 0 bases removed from V and 2 bases from J, the gap between germline ends came to 15 bases. Germline V gene sequence: CDR1 SGDLS, CDR2 YYNGEE. This CDR3 is CASSVGVVVAAYEQYF. CDR3 nucleotides: TGTGCCAGCAGCGTAGGGGTGGTCGTAGCGGCCTACGAGCAGTACTTC.

This clone was counted a few times. The sample contains more than one DNA sequence encoding this CDR3. The chain links TRBV29-1 to TRBJ2-5; 7 bases are shared with TRBD2. CDR1 and CDR2 (germline): SQVTM, ANQGSEA. The CDR3 spans 11 residues. Germline trimming cut 6 bases from V and 4 bases from J; bases unmatched to any gene: 2. CDR3 bases: TGCAGCGTAGGGGAGGGAGAGACCCAGTACTTC. Residues: CSVGEGETQYF.

This clone was recorded a few times. This chain joins TRBV2 and TRBJ2-6; D remains unclear. Trimming removed 6 bases from V and 0 bases from J, with 18 bases in between. In germline, CDR1 is SNHLY, CDR2 FYNNEI. CDR3 length: 18 residues. CDR3 sequence reads: CASRARAQVSSGANVLTF. CDR3 coding DNA: TGTGCCAGCAGGGCCCGGGCGCAGGTCTCCTCTGGGGCCAACGTCCTGACTTTC.

Concerning this clone: This CDR3 is also generated by other DNA sequences in the sample. The chain links TRBV6-5 to TRBJ2-6; D is ambiguous. V was trimmed by 0 bases and J by 4 bases, leaving 4 bases between them. Germline-derived CDR1 and CDR2 are MNHEY and SVGAGI. This CDR3 contains 14 residues. The CDR3 protein is CASSYSSGANVLTF. The CDR3 coding sequence is TGTGCCAGCAGTTACTCCTCGGGGGCCAACGTCCTGACTTTC.

The rearrangement uses TRBV6-5 and TRBJ2-1; D may be TRBD1 or TRBD2 (5 bases each). Per the germline V gene, CDR1 is MNHEY and CDR2 is SVGAGI. This CDR3 comprises 15 residues. V dropped 5 bases and J dropped 0 bases, with 11 bases sitting between them. In DNA form, the CDR3 reads TGTGCCAGCAGTCCTCGGGACCCCTCCTACAATGAGCAGTTCTTC. Translation gives CASSPRDPSYNEQFF.

The J gene is TRBJ1-2, the V gene TRBV18; no definite D call. V shed 4 bases and J shed 6 bases, with 15 bases lying between them. Germline CDR1 and CDR2: KGHSH and LQKENI. The CDR3 length is 14 residues. CDR3 nucleotide sequence: TGTGCCAGCTCACAAATAGGAGAGGAGGATGGCTACACCTTC. This sequence encodes CASSQIGEEDGYTF.

This clone appeared a few times. The gene calls are TRBV29-1 and TRBJ2-1; 9 bases align to TRBD2. The germline gives CDR1 SQVTM, CDR2 ANQGSEA. The CDR3 loop spans 15 amino acids. V was pared by 7 bases and J by 6 bases, with 13 bases of the junction left unmatched. CDR3 sequence: CSGGLASHIGNEQFF. The CDR3 DNA reads as TGCAGCGGCGGACTAGCGTCCCATATAGGCAATGAGCAGTTCTTC.

The V gene is TRBV30, the J gene TRBJ2-7; D gene uncertain. The CDR3 covers 15 residues. Germline V CDR1 and CDR2: GTSNPN, SVGIG (reference sequence). Trimming removed 1 base from V and 0 bases from J, with 13 bases in between. CDR3 region: CAWSAPARVSYEQYF. CDR3 nucleotide sequence: TGTGCCTGGAGTGCTCCCGCACGGGTCTCCTACGAGCAGTACTTC.

On this clone itself: At the DNA level, this CDR3 is encoded by other sequences in the same sample as well. The chain recombines TRBV29-1 with TRBJ1-5; 7 positions agree with TRBD1. The CDR3 loop spans 13 amino acids. V dropped 4 bases and J dropped 2; count of bases not matched to a gene: 2. Germline V lookup: CDR1 SQVTM, CDR2 ANQGSEA. CDR3: CSVGQGGNQPQHF. The CDR3, as DNA: TGCAGCGTTGGACAGGGAGGCAATCAGCCCCAGCATTTT.

The sample holds one count of this clone. This chain uses TRBV7-8 with TRBJ1-5; D ambiguous. Per germline, CDR1 SGHVS and CDR2 FQNEAQ. The CDR3 is 14 amino acids. V lost 3 bases to trimming and J lost 7 bases, with 13 bases between them. CDR3 sequence (DNA): TGTGCCAGCAGCTTTGGATCAGGCCCCCAGCCCCAGCATTTT. As protein: CASSFGSGPQPQHF.

This sequence joins TRBV9 and TRBJ1-1; 8 bases are a match to TRBD1. CDR3 length equals 14 residues. V lost 6 bases to trimming and J lost 1 base; unmatched junction nucleotides: 5. CDR1 SGDLS and CDR2 YYNGEE come from the germline V gene. CDR3 DNA sequence: TGTGCCAGCACCCCGGGACAGGCGAACACTGAAGCTTTCTTT. This translates into CASTPGQANTEAFF.

This sequence joins TRBV30 and TRBJ2-3; no clear D. V was pared by 1 base and J by 3 bases, with 8 bases between. The CDR3 runs 13 residues. The germline V gene encodes CDR1 GTSNPN and CDR2 SVGIG (reference sequence). For the CDR3, the DNA is TGTGCCTGGAGTGGGACGTTGACAGATACGCAGTATTTT. Amino acids: CAWSGTLTDTQYF.

V is TRBV30 and J is TRBJ2-4; D call uncertain. The CDR3 sequence is 11 residues long. Germline loops: CDR1 GTSNPN, CDR2 SVGIG (reference sequence). The V end lost 1 base, the J end lost 2 bases, and 0 bases lay between the germline ends. DNA for the CDR3: TGTGCCTGGAGTGCCAAAAACATTCAGTACTTC. Translating it yields CAWSAKNIQYF.

This chain joins TRBV29-1 and TRBJ1-2, with 9 bases fitting TRBD1. The trim removed 1 base at V and 6 bases at J, leaving 3 bases unmatched. CDR3 length: 13 amino acids. The V gene's germline CDR1 is SQVTM and CDR2 ANQGSEA. The CDR3 coding sequence is TGCAGCGTTGAAGGACAGGGGGTTAATGGCTACACCTTC. Its protein product is CSVEGQGVNGYTF.

The chain combines TRBV29-1 with TRBJ2-3; 9 bases agree with TRBD1. The CDR3 length is 14 residues. After removal of 7 bases from V and 0 bases from J, the junction contained 5 bases not matched to a gene. Germline lookup yields CDR1 SQVTM and CDR2 ANQGSEA. The CDR3 DNA sequence: TGCAGCGGGGACAGGGCGCCTAGCACAGATACGCAGTATTTT. This gives the protein CSGDRAPSTDTQYF.

This clone was seen more than once but under ten times. The rearrangement links TRBV4-3 to TRBJ2-3, with 7 nucleotides matching TRBD2. In germline, CDR1 is LGHNA, CDR2 YSLEER. The CDR3 is 16 residues long. With 0 bases clipped from V and 1 base from J, the junction kept 4 bases outside the gene matches. CDR3 bases: TGCGCCAGCAGCCAAGAAGCTAGCGGCCGCACAGATACGCAGTATTTT. This gives the protein CASSQEASGRTDTQYF.

V is TRBV7-9 and J is TRBJ2-1; D not resolved. Trimming left V 3 bases short and J 10 bases short, with 4 bases between. CDR3 length: 10 residues. The V gene's germline CDR1 is SEHNR and CDR2 FQNEAQ (reference sequence). The CDR3 nucleotides are TGTGCCAGCAGCTTTAGAGAGCAGTTCTTC. The encoded protein is CASSFREQFF.

This chain links TRBV4-3 with TRBJ2-1, with 9 bases fitting TRBD1. V was pared by 4 bases and J by 0 bases, with 1 base of the junction left unmatched. This CDR3 region has 15 residues. CDR1 is LGHNA, CDR2 YSLEER, per germline. The CDR3 loop reads CASSRGQGSYNEQFF. The CDR3 DNA sequence: TGCGCCAGCAGCCGGGGACAGGGCTCCTACAATGAGCAGTTCTTC.

V usage is TRBV10-3 and J usage is TRBJ1-1; 8 bases agree with TRBD1. Germline values: CDR1 ENHRY, CDR2 SYGVKD. The V and J ends lost 5 bases and 1 base, in that order; junction bases with no gene match: 3. The CDR3 loop spans 14 amino acids. The CDR3 nucleotides read TGTGCCATCAGTTCTGACAGGGGGAACACTGAAGCTTTCTTT. Its protein is CAISSDRGNTEAFF.

This sequence joins TRBV29-1 and TRBJ1-1; tentatively, D is TRBD1 (5 bases). This CDR3 has 13 residues. The V and J ends lost 3 bases and 5 bases respectively, with 13 bases between them. Germline V CDR1 and CDR2: SQVTM, ANQGSEA. The CDR3, as DNA: TGCAGCGTTGATCTAGGGGCGAGGACTGAAGCTTTCTTT. Protein sequence: CSVDLGARTEAFF.

The genes are TRBV30 and TRBJ2-1; D may correspond to TRBD1 or TRBD2 (6 bases each). Germline loops: CDR1 GTSNPN, CDR2 SVGIG (reference sequence). The CDR3 runs 14 residues. V was pared by 3 bases and J by 5 bases, with 14 bases between. The CDR3 loop reads CAWRGGFGNNEQFF. CDR3 coding DNA: TGTGCCTGGAGAGGGGGGTTTGGTAACAATGAGCAGTTCTTC.